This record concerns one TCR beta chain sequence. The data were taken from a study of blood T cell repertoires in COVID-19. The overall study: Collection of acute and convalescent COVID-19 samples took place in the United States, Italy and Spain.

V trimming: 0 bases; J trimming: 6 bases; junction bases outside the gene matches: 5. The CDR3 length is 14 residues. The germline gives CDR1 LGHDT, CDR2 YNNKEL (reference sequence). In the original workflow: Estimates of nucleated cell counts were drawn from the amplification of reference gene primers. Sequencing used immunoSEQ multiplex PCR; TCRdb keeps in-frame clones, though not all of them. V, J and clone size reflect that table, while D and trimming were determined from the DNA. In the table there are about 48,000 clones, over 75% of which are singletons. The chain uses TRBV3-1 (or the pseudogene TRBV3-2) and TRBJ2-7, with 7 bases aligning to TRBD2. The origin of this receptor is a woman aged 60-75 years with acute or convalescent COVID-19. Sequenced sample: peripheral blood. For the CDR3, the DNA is TGTGCCAGCAGCCAAGATTGGGGAGGGTCCGAGCAGTACTTC. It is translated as CASSQDWGGSEQYF.